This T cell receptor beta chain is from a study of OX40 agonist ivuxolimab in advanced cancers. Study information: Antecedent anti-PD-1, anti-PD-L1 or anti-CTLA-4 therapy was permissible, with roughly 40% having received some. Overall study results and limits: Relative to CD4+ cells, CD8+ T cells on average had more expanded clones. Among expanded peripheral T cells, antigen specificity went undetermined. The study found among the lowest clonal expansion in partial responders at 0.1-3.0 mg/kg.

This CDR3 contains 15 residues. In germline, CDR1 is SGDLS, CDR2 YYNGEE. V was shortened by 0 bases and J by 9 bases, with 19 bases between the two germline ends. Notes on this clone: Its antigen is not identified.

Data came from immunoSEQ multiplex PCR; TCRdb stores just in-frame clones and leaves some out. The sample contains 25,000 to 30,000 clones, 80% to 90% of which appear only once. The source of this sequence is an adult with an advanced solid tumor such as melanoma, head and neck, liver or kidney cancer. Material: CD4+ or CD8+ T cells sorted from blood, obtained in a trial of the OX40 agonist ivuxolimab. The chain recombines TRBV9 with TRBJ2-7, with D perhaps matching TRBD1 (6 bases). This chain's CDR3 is CASSVGGSGQQGQYF. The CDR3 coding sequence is TGTGCCAGCAGCGTAGGCGGGTCGGGCCAACAGGGGCAGTACTTC. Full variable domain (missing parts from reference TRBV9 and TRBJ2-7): DSGVTQTPKHLITATGQRVTLRCSPRSGDLSVYWYQQSLDQGLQFLIQYYNGEERAKGNILERFSAQQFPDLHSELNLSSLELGDSALYFCASSVGGSGQQGQYFGPGTRLTVT.